This T cell receptor beta chain was sequenced in a study of control samples from healthy donors and cancer patients. Measured with immunoSEQ multiplex PCR; TCRdb has only the in-frame clones, and not every one. The sample yields approximately 190,000 clones, approximately 90% seen once. The CDR3 sequence is 14 residues long. V shed 6 bases, J shed 2 bases, and the junction held 1 base outside the gene matches. The germline V gene encodes CDR1 LGHDT and CDR2 YNNKEL (reference sequence). This receptor was obtained from a man aged 30 to 39 in good health. The J gene is TRBJ2-1, the V gene TRBV3-1 (or the pseudogene TRBV3-2); 10 nucleotides align to TRBD2. The sequenced material came from blood. The CDR3 loop is CASRLAGTYNEQFF. The CDR3 region has the DNA TGTGCCAGCAGACTAGCGGGGACCTACAATGAGCAGTTCTTC.